The 14 T cell receptor beta chains below come from one sample, sequenced in a study of shared T cell receptors in the human thymus (dated by TCRdb to about 2021). Receptors were amplified or captured by the immunoSEQ multiplex PCR assay. The immuneACCESS repertoire file appears here via TCRdb, limited to in-frame rearrangements. These files lack a portion of the clones; in checked studies, under half of the deficit traces to unresolved V genes, and the cause of the others is not known. The sample table lists 640,000 or so clones, 70% to 90% of them with a count of one. 0.0094% of the sample is taken by the ten largest. These data are also associated with another study on human thymus T cells.

Material: thymocytes. The receptors shown here come from a boy in the first two years of life with a congenital heart defect. Donor details come from another sample of the same person, matched by shared clones.

This chain joins TRBV5-4 and TRBJ2-1, with D possibly being TRBD1 (5 bases). Germline values: CDR1 SGHNT, CDR2 YYREEE (reference sequence). V was pared by 5 bases and J by 3 bases, with 21 bases between. CDR3 length: 17 residues. CDR3 sequence: CASSRTTATGVYNEQFF. The CDR3 DNA follows: TGTGCCAGCAGTCGAACCACGGCCACAGGAGTCTACAATGAGCAGTTCTTC.

The chain carries TRBV4-3 and TRBJ1-6, with a weak D call TRBD1 (6 bases). Trimming pared 0 bases from V and 1 base from J, leaving 22 bases between. This CDR3 spans 21 amino acids. Germline CDR1 and CDR2: LGHNA and YSLEER. The CDR3 reads CASSQERKQGSMGSYNSPLHF. The CDR3 coding sequence is TGCGCCAGCAGCCAAGAGAGGAAACAGGGAAGTATGGGATCCTATAATTCACCCCTCCACTTT.

This clone has only a few counts. The rearrangement links TRBV5-4 to TRBJ1-6; possible D gene TRBD1, 5 bases. CDR1 and CDR2 (germline): SGHNT, YYREEE (reference sequence). The CDR3 covers 12 residues. The V end lost 3 bases, the J end lost 12 bases, and 10 bases lay between the germline ends. DNA of the CDR3: TGTGCCAGCAGCTCGCCCGGGGGACCCCTCCACTTT. It translates to CASSSPGGPLHF.

The chain couples TRBV7-9 to TRBJ2-1; 15 nucleotides align to TRBD2. Germline CDR1 SEHNR, CDR2 FQNEAQ (reference sequence). There are 18 residues in the CDR3. J gave up 5 bases and V 1 base, and 6 bases lay outside the gene matches. The CDR3 loop is CASSLGTSGRAYDNEQFF. In nucleotides, the CDR3 is TGTGCCAGCAGCTTAGGGACTAGCGGGAGGGCCTACGACAATGAGCAGTTCTTC.

CDR3 sequence: CATSRAELAGGRNEQFF. CDR3 coding DNA: TGTGCCACCAGCAGAGCCGAGCTGGCCGGCGGGAGGAATGAGCAGTTCTTC. The V call is TRBV15, the J call TRBJ2-1; 8 bases fit TRBD2. The CDR3 is 17 amino acids. Germline values: CDR1 LNHNV, CDR2 YYDKDF (reference sequence). V was pared by 1 base and J by 7 bases, with 12 bases of the junction left unmatched.

The chain joins TRBV6-6 to TRBJ2-2, with a tentative D call TRBD2 (6 bases). The CDR3 contains 14 residues. Trimming shortened V by 8 bases and J by 5 bases, and 15 bases separated the two germline ends. Germline CDR1 is MNHNY and CDR2 is SVGAGI (reference sequence). The CDR3 bases are TGTGCCAGCGGCGGGGCCCGAGGGACCGGGGAGCTGTTTTTT. Its translation is CASGGARGTGELFF.

V usage is TRBV5-6 and J usage is TRBJ1-2, with 8 bases matching TRBD1. The CDR3 has 14 residues. J gave up 8 bases and V 0 bases, and 6 bases lay outside the gene matches. Germline lookup yields CDR1 SGHDT and CDR2 YYEEEE. This CDR3 is CASSLGRGPNGYTF. CDR3 bases: TGTGCCAGCAGCTTGGGCAGGGGGCCTAACGGCTACACCTTC.

The rearrangement joins TRBV7-9 to TRBJ1-2; perhaps TRBD1 as D (5 bases). Germline V gene sequence: CDR1 SEHNR, CDR2 FQNEAQ (reference sequence). The CDR3 is 14 amino acids. With 4 bases removed from V and 0 bases from J, the gap between germline ends came to 9 bases. In DNA form, the CDR3 reads TGTGCCAGCAGCTCCGCGGGGGCTAACTATGGCTACACCTTC. Its translation: CASSSAGANYGYTF.

The rearrangement uses TRBV5-1 and TRBJ1-2, with D possibly matching TRBD1 (6 bases). Germline CDR1 and CDR2: SGHRS and YFSETQ. V was clipped by 5 bases and J by 4 bases, with 15 bases between them. CDR3 length equals 14 residues. CDR3 nucleotides: TGCGCCAGCAGATCAGGGGTGACAAGCTATGGCTACACCTTC. Protein: CASRSGVTSYGYTF.

Worth noting for this clone: Mismatch with germline at one junction end may stem from a read error. This chain uses TRBV2 with TRBJ1-2; no reliable D call. The CDR3 has 12 amino acids. The germline CDR1 and CDR2 sequences are SNHLY and FYNNEI. The chain's CDR3 is CASRPPGGGYPF. CDR3 nucleotides: TGTGCCAGCAGGCCCCCTGGAGGCGGCTACCCCTTC.

The chain recombines TRBV27 with TRBJ2-6; D gene unclear. Germline V gene lookup returns CDR1 MNHEY and CDR2 SMNVEV (reference sequence). Trimming shortened V by 6 bases and J by 0 bases, and 15 bases separated the two germline ends. This CDR3 comprises 17 residues. The DNA for the CDR3 is TGTGCCAGCAGGCCCCCTTTTAGTAGCTCTGGGGCCAACGTCCTGACTTTC. Protein product: CASRPPFSSSGANVLTF.

V is TRBV6-5 and J is TRBJ2-7, with TRBD1 matching over 9 bases. CDR1 MNHEY and CDR2 SVGAGI come from the germline V gene. After removal of 5 bases from V and 5 bases from J, the junction contained 7 bases not matched to a gene. The CDR3 is 14 residues long. CDR3 DNA: TGTGCCAGCAGTGATGGGACAGGGCAGAACGAGCAGTACTTC. This gives the protein CASSDGTGQNEQYF.

V and J are TRBV29-1 and TRBJ1-3; D unresolved. The germline V gene has CDR1 SQVTM and CDR2 ANQGSEA. Trimming took off 1 base at V and 3 bases at J, with 7 bases between the two ends. This CDR3 is built from 13 residues. The CDR3 nucleotides read TGCAGCGTTGAAGGCCCAGGTGGAAACACCATATATTTT. This translates into CSVEGPGGNTIYF.

This chain joins TRBV11-2 and TRBJ1-2, with 10 bases lining up with TRBD1. This CDR3 region has 18 residues. Trimming took 1 base from V and 4 from J; bases not matched to a gene: 12. Germline CDR1 reads SGHAT; CDR2 reads FQNNGV. The CDR3 reads CASSLASSRDRGIYGYTF. The CDR3 DNA sequence: TGTGCCAGCAGCTTAGCCTCTTCCCGGGACAGGGGTATCTATGGCTACACCTTC.